The 28 T cell receptor beta chains below all came from one sample that was sequenced in a study of blood T cell repertoires in COVID-19. This table comes from immunoSEQ multiplex PCR, and its TCRdb copy is limited to in-frame clones, with some not included. Counted here are some 270,000 clones, less than 95% occurring once; the ten biggest clones make up 2.5% to 3%. Sequencing input: PBMCs or T cells enriched from blood (not recorded which). All receptors derive from a man aged 40-49 years who had been exposed to COVID-19.

The V gene is TRBV9, the J gene TRBJ2-7; a possible D gene is TRBD2 (6 bases). The germline CDR1 and CDR2 sequences are SGDLS and YYNGEE. The V gene lost 4 bases and the J gene lost 3 bases, with 14 bases spanning the gap. The CDR3 length is 14 residues. The CDR3 region has the DNA TGTGCCAGCAGCCGGAGGGAGGCGCTCTACGAGCAGTACTTC. Amino acid sequence: CASSRREALYEQYF.

The V and J genes are TRBV6-6 and TRBJ2-1, with a tentative D call TRBD2 (6 bases). This CDR3 has 14 amino acids. The germline CDR1 and CDR2 sequences are MNHNY and SVGAGI (reference sequence). V lost 4 bases and J lost 1, with 8 bases in between. The CDR3 is CASSLAVSYNEQFF. As DNA, the CDR3 is TGTGCCAGCAGTTTAGCGGTTTCCTACAATGAGCAGTTCTTC.

This rearrangement joins TRBV3-1 (or the pseudogene TRBV3-2) to TRBJ1-3; D may be TRBD1 (5 bases). V was shortened by 3 bases and J by 0 bases, with 12 bases between the two germline ends. This CDR3 is 16 amino acids long. The V gene's germline CDR1 is LGHDT and CDR2 YNNKEL (reference sequence). CDR3 sequence reads: CASSQPWGGSGNTIYF. CDR3 nucleotides: TGTGCCAGCAGCCAGCCATGGGGGGGCTCTGGAAACACCATATATTTT.

A word on this clone: A junction boundary mismatches the germline segment, possibly from a read error. The chain links TRBV4-2 to TRBJ1-3; D remains ambiguous. Germline V gives CDR1 LGHNA, CDR2 YNFKEQ. The CDR3 loop spans 12 amino acids. CDR3 DNA sequence: TGTGCCAGCAGCCAAGACTCCGTATTACTAGATTTT. Translating gives CASSQDSVLLDF.

The V and J genes are TRBV11-3 and TRBJ1-4; 7 bases are shared with TRBD1. V shed 5 bases, J shed 5 bases, and the junction held 8 bases outside the gene matches. Germline V lookup: CDR1 SGHNT, CDR2 YENEEA. This CDR3 contains 15 residues. The CDR3 loop reads CASSLHDRENEKLFF. The CDR3 DNA follows: TGTGCCAGCAGCCTCCACGACAGGGAAAATGAAAAACTGTTTTTT.

Comments on this clone: One end of the junction is discordant with germline, which a read error may explain. This sequence joins TRBV28 and TRBJ1-1; D unresolved. The CDR3 spans 10 residues. Germline CDR1 is MDHEN and CDR2 is SYDVKM. The CDR3 DNA reads as TGCAGCGTAGAGGACACTGAAGCTTTCTTT. Translating gives CSVEDTEAFF. Drawing the rest from reference TRBV28 and TRBJ1-1, the complete variable domain is DVKVTQSSRYLVKRTGEKVFLECVQDMDHENMFWYRQDPGLGLRLIYFSYDVKMKEKGDIPEGYSVSREKKERFSLILESASTNQTSMYLCSVEDTEAFFGQGTRLTVV.

The rearrangement links TRBV5-1 to TRBJ2-3; 8 bases map to TRBD2. This CDR3 region has 16 residues. The V gene end was trimmed by 2 bases and the J gene end by 0 bases; junction bases not matched to a gene: 5. The germline V gene has CDR1 SGHRS and CDR2 YFSETQ. The CDR3: CASSFAIAGSTDTQYF. In DNA form, the CDR3 reads TGCGCCAGCAGCTTCGCGATAGCGGGAAGCACAGATACGCAGTATTTT. The full variable domain, rest sourced from reference TRBV5-1 and TRBJ2-3, is KAGVTQTPRYLIKTRGQQVTLSCSPISGHRSVSWYQQTPGQGLQFLFEYFSETQRNKGNFPGRFSGRQFSNSRSEMNVSTLELGDSALYLCASSFAIAGSTDTQYFGPGTRLTVL.

V is TRBV7-9 and J is TRBJ2-7; D might be TRBD1 (5 bases). V dropped 5 bases and J dropped 3 bases, with 11 bases sitting between them. The CDR3 is 13 residues long. The germline V gene encodes CDR1 SEHNR and CDR2 FQNEAQ (reference sequence). The CDR3 nucleotides are TGTGCCAGCAGCGCAGGGCCTCTCTACGAGCAGTACTTC. Amino acids: CASSAGPLYEQYF.

V gene TRBV5-5 combines with J gene TRBJ1-4; maybe TRBD1 (6 bases). CDR3 length equals 16 residues. V lost 0 bases and J 7 bases, leaving 16 bases between the germline ends. From germline, CDR1 is SGHKS and CDR2 YYEKEE (reference sequence). DNA for the CDR3: TGTGCCAGCAGCTTGGCAGGTTCAGGGGAAGGTGAAAAACTGTTTTTT. This encodes CASSLAGSGEGEKLFF. The whole variable domain, remainder taken from reference TRBV5-5 and TRBJ1-4, is DAGVTQSPTHLIKTRGQQVTLRCSPISGHKSVSWYQQVLGQGPQFIFQYYEKEERGRGNFPDRFSARQFPNYSSELNVNALLLGDSALYLCASSLAGSGEGEKLFFGSGTQLSVL.

The gene calls are TRBV28 and TRBJ1-2, with 7 nucleotides matching TRBD1. The CDR3 consists of 17 residues. With V trimmed by 8 bases and J by 0 bases, 15 bases remained unmatched. CDR1 is MDHEN and CDR2 is SYDVKM in the germline V gene. DNA for the CDR3: TGTGCCAGCCTACTCCGGGTGGGGACAGCCTCTAACTATGGCTACACCTTC. Amino acids: CASLLRVGTASNYGYTF.

The CDR3 DNA follows: TGTGCCAGCAGCCTCAACTATGGCTACACCTTC. It encodes CASSLNYGYTF. The chain links TRBV9 to TRBJ1-2; D remains unclear. V was trimmed by 4 bases and J by 2 bases, leaving 3 bases between them. Germline V gene sequence: CDR1 SGDLS, CDR2 YYNGEE. The CDR3 sequence is 11 residues long.

V gene TRBV27 combines with J gene TRBJ1-1; possibly TRBD1 for D (5 bases). Germline CDR1 reads MNHEY; CDR2 reads SMNVEV (reference sequence). Trimming left V 4 bases short and J 0 bases short, with 12 bases between. The CDR3 is 15 residues long. CDR3 amino acids: CASSSWGEMNTEAFF. The CDR3 coding sequence is TGTGCCAGCAGTTCTTGGGGCGAGATGAACACTGAAGCTTTCTTT.

The chain employs TRBV14 and TRBJ2-2; possibly TRBD1 for D (5 bases). From germline, CDR1 is SGHDN and CDR2 FVKESK. V gave up 2 bases and J gave up 4 bases, with 17 bases separating them. The CDR3 extends over 17 amino acids. CDR3 sequence: CASSQPRTRWVTGELFF. CDR3 coding DNA: TGTGCCAGCAGCCAACCTCGGACACGCTGGGTCACCGGGGAGCTGTTTTTT.

The chain has TRBV3-1 (or the pseudogene TRBV3-2) and TRBJ2-3; D is possibly TRBD2 (6 bases). The CDR3 extends over 15 amino acids. V was pared by 4 bases and J by 4 bases, with 15 bases between. Germline V CDR1 and CDR2: LGHDT, YNNKEL (reference sequence). The CDR3 coding sequence is TGTGCCAGCAGCCTGCGGGGCGGATTTGCAGATACGCAGTATTTT. It yields the protein CASSLRGGFADTQYF.

The V and J genes are TRBV13 and TRBJ2-7, with TRBD1 identical over 7 bases. The CDR3 covers 13 residues. Trimming removed 7 bases from V and 1 base from J; junction bases left unmatched: 4. CDR1 and CDR2 from the germline V gene are PRHDT and FYEKMQ (reference sequence). The DNA for the CDR3 is TGTGCCAGCACCGACAGGGTATCCTACGAGCAGTACTTC. Translated: CASTDRVSYEQYF. Supplemented by reference TRBV13 and TRBJ2-7, the full variable domain reads AAGVIQSPRHLIKEKRETATLKCYPIPRHDTVYWYQQGPGQDPQFLISFYEKMQSDKGSIPDRFSAQQFSDYHSELNMSSLELGDSALYFCASTDRVSYEQYFGPGTRLTVT.

V is TRBV4-2 and J is TRBJ1-1, with a tentative D call TRBD1 (6 bases). The CDR3 spans 14 residues. The V end lost 3 bases, the J end lost 6 bases, and 14 bases lay between the germline ends. CDR1 and CDR2 (germline): LGHNA, YNFKEQ. The CDR3 sequence is CASSQDQGIAEAFF. The DNA of the CDR3 is TGTGCCAGCAGCCAGGATCAGGGGATCGCTGAAGCTTTCTTT.

This chain links TRBV4-2 with TRBJ1-3; D is ambiguous. Germline CDR1 is LGHNA and CDR2 is YNFKEQ. V lost 0 bases and J 2 bases, leaving 8 bases between the germline ends. The CDR3 runs 15 residues. The CDR3 nucleotides are TGTGCCAGCAGCCAAGATCCCCAGACTGGAAACACCATATATTTT. It yields the protein CASSQDPQTGNTIYF.

The J gene is TRBJ2-5, the V gene TRBV4-1, with unresolved D. There are 17 residues in the CDR3. The germline CDR1 and CDR2 sequences are MGHRA and YSYEKL. V gave up 0 bases and J gave up 2 bases, with 16 bases separating them. The CDR3 sequence is CASSQDVVWAKQETQYF. Here the CDR3 DNA reads TGCGCCAGCAGCCAAGACGTGGTCTGGGCAAAACAAGAGACCCAGTACTTC.

The CDR3 coding sequence is TGCGCCAGCAGCCAAGTGGGCAGGTCCGTCACAGATACGCAGTATTTT. This encodes CASSQVGRSVTDTQYF. The rearrangement links TRBV4-1 to TRBJ2-3; D gene ambiguous. The V end was cut by 1 base, the J end by 2 bases, with 13 bases between. Germline V gene sequence: CDR1 MGHRA, CDR2 YSYEKL. The CDR3 has 16 amino acids.

J is TRBJ2-3 and V is TRBV5-1; 8 bases line up with TRBD2. V lost 0 bases, J lost 2 bases, and 5 bases stayed unmatched. CDR3 length: 16 residues. The germline gives CDR1 SGHRS, CDR2 YFSETQ. The CDR3 sequence: CASSLVLAGNTDTQYF. The CDR3 DNA follows: TGCGCCAGCAGCTTGGTGCTAGCGGGTAACACAGATACGCAGTATTTT. The whole variable domain, filled in from reference TRBV5-1 and TRBJ2-3, reads KAGVTQTPRYLIKTRGQQVTLSCSPISGHRSVSWYQQTPGQGLQFLFEYFSETQRNKGNFPGRFSGRQFSNSRSEMNVSTLELGDSALYLCASSLVLAGNTDTQYFGPGTRLTVL.

The gene calls are TRBV6-5 and TRBJ2-7; 8 nucleotides agree with TRBD1. V lost 0 bases and J lost 0; bases outside the gene matches: 1. The CDR3 length is 15 residues. CDR1 is MNHEY, CDR2 SVGAGI, per germline. The CDR3 region is CASSYSDRGSYEQYF. The CDR3, as DNA: TGTGCCAGCAGTTACTCTGACAGGGGCTCCTACGAGCAGTACTTC.

V is TRBV4-3 and J is TRBJ2-2; 10 bases are a match to TRBD2. Per germline, CDR1 LGHNA and CDR2 YSLEER. Trimming removed 4 bases from V and 0 bases from J; junction bases left unmatched: 5. The CDR3 consists of 17 residues. CDR3 sequence (DNA): TGCGCCAGCAGCCGTCCCCTAGCGGGGGCGAACACCGGGGAGCTGTTTTTT. Its protein product is CASSRPLAGANTGELFF.

V is TRBV3-1 (or the pseudogene TRBV3-2) and J is TRBJ2-3, with D maybe TRBD2 (5 bases). V lost 0 bases to trimming and J lost 11 bases, with 6 bases between them. CDR3 length equals 11 residues. Germline CDR1 LGHDT, CDR2 YNNKEL (reference sequence). The CDR3 bases are TGTGCCAGCAGCCAAGACCGGGGGCAGTATTTT. It encodes CASSQDRGQYF.

The gene calls are TRBV9 and TRBJ1-2, with D unresolved. Germline CDR1 SGDLS, CDR2 YYNGEE. Trimming removed 4 bases from V and 0 bases from J, with 4 bases in between. This CDR3 region has 12 residues. The CDR3 bases are TGTGCCAGCAGCCCAACTAACTATGGCTACACCTTC. Its protein product is CASSPTNYGYTF.

The V gene is TRBV25-1, the J gene TRBJ1-1; D is ambiguous. V was cut by 7 bases and J by 8 bases, with 17 bases left in between. Germline V CDR1 and CDR2: MGHDK, SYGVNS. The CDR3 runs 13 residues. CDR3 region: CASTPVAGPEAFF. In nucleotides, the CDR3 is TGTGCCAGCACACCGGTAGCTGGCCCCGAAGCTTTCTTT.

This chain uses TRBV11-2 with TRBJ1-3; D gene uncertain. Trimming left V 1 base short and J 1 base short, with 8 bases between. Germline V gene data show CDR1 as SGHAT and CDR2 as FQNNGV. The CDR3 has 15 amino acids. The DNA of the CDR3 is TGTGCCAGCAGCTTAGTGGCTGTGTCTGGAAACACCATATATTTT. Amino acid sequence: CASSLVAVSGNTIYF.

The chain uses TRBV7-9 and TRBJ2-7, with D tentatively TRBD1 (6 bases). Germline CDR1 SEHNR, CDR2 FQNEAQ (reference sequence). The germline V and J ends were trimmed by 2 bases and 2 bases, with 10 bases remaining between them. The CDR3 covers 14 residues. CDR3 protein: CASSLLTGPYEQYF. As DNA, the CDR3 is TGTGCCAGCAGCTTACTTACAGGGCCCTACGAGCAGTACTTC.

This rearrangement joins TRBV12-3 or TRBV12-4 to TRBJ1-5; D might be TRBD1 (6 bases). Trimming shortened V by 5 bases and J by 7 bases, and 12 bases separated the two germline ends. This CDR3 region has 13 residues. The CDR3 DNA reads TGTGCCAGCAGTCCGGGACAAAGACAGCCCCAGCATTTT. Residues: CASSPGQRQPQHF.